Below are 20 T cell receptor beta chains sequenced from a single sample in a study of shared T cell receptors in the human thymus. Measured with immunoSEQ multiplex PCR; TCRdb has only the in-frame clones, and not every one. The data hold 500,000 to 750,000 clones, with around 89% observed a single time. Another study also made use of these data, one on human thymus T cells.

The source material was thymocytes. These receptors all come from a boy in the first two years of life with a congenital heart defect.

The gene calls are TRBV5-4 and TRBJ1-1, with D possibly TRBD1 on 6 matching bases. This CDR3 region has 14 residues. The germline gives CDR1 SGHNT, CDR2 YYREEE (reference sequence). The V and J ends lost 5 bases and 0 bases respectively, with 11 bases between them. CDR3 sequence reads: CASRYDRLNTEAFF. The CDR3 DNA is TGTGCCAGCAGATATGACAGGTTGAACACTGAAGCTTTCTTT.

This chain connects TRBV6-1 to TRBJ2-7, with 8 bases aligning to TRBD2. The ends lost 10 bases at V and 5 bases at J; junction bases unmatched: 10. Germline-derived CDR1 and CDR2 are MNHNS and SASEGT. There are 13 residues in the CDR3. This chain's CDR3 is CAIPGLVIDEQYF. The CDR3 nucleotides are TGTGCCATCCCGGGACTAGTGATCGACGAGCAGTACTTC.

V usage is TRBV7-8 and J usage is TRBJ2-7; 9 positions match TRBD1. The trim removed 6 bases at V and 2 bases at J, leaving 8 bases unmatched. The CDR3 loop spans 15 amino acids. CDR1 and CDR2 from the germline V gene are SGHVS and FQNEAQ. CDR3 in amino acids: CASSPGTGLPYEQYF. Written as DNA, the CDR3 is TGTGCCAGCAGTCCTGGGACAGGGCTTCCCTACGAGCAGTACTTC.

CDR3 amino acids: CASSLTPGFTDTQYF. The CDR3 DNA is TGCGCCAGCAGCCTCACCCCAGGCTTCACAGATACGCAGTATTTT. The chain combines TRBV23-1 with TRBJ2-3; D remains ambiguous. TRBV23-1 is classed as an ORF, of uncertain function. The germline V and J ends were trimmed by 6 bases and 2 bases, with 15 bases remaining between them. This CDR3 is built from 15 residues.

The rearrangement uses TRBV28 and TRBJ2-7, with TRBD2 identical over 10 bases. CDR3 size: 16 residues. CDR1 MDHEN and CDR2 SYDVKM come from the germline V gene. V lost 5 bases and J lost 1; bases outside the gene matches: 8. The CDR3 DNA is TGTGCCAGCAGTCGATTTAGCGGGAGGCAATCCTACGAGCAGTACTTC. This encodes CASSRFSGRQSYEQYF.

This sequence joins TRBV10-1 and TRBJ2-7; D is uncertain. V gave up 0 bases and J gave up 2 bases, with 8 bases separating them. Germline CDR1 and CDR2: WNHNN and SYGVQD (reference sequence). This CDR3 is built from 14 residues. CDR3 residues: CASSESTGTYEQYF. CDR3 DNA: TGCGCCAGCAGTGAGTCGACGGGTACCTACGAGCAGTACTTC.

The V gene is TRBV11-3, the J gene TRBJ2-7, with 9 bases identical to TRBD2. The germline CDR1 and CDR2 sequences are SGHNT and YENEEA. J was trimmed by 6 bases and V by 5 bases; bases with no gene match: 8. The CDR3 contains 14 residues. CDR3: CASSPHSGSREQYF. The CDR3 region has the DNA TGTGCCAGCAGCCCACATAGCGGGAGTCGCGAGCAGTACTTC.

The chain is built from TRBV4-1 and TRBJ2-1; 11 bases map to TRBD2. This CDR3 spans 17 amino acids. Germline V gene sequence: CDR1 MGHRA, CDR2 YSYEKL. V was pared by 2 bases and J by 2 bases, with 5 bases of the junction left unmatched. CDR3 protein: CASSQLSGRAAYNEQFF. The CDR3 coding sequence is TGCGCCAGCAGCCAACTTAGCGGGAGGGCAGCCTACAATGAGCAGTTCTTC.

The chain links TRBV6-1 to TRBJ2-7; 7 nucleotides align to TRBD2. This CDR3 region has 14 residues. Germline V gene data show CDR1 as MNHNS and CDR2 as SASEGT. With 6 bases clipped from V and 0 bases from J, the junction kept 5 bases outside the gene matches. CDR3 sequence: CASRPSGDSYEQYF. The CDR3 bases are TGTGCCAGCAGGCCTAGCGGCGACTCCTACGAGCAGTACTTC.

V and J are TRBV19 and TRBJ1-1, with D unclear. CDR3 length: 14 residues. Trimming removed 4 bases from V and 5 bases from J, with 14 bases in between. Germline V CDR1 and CDR2: LNHDA, SQIVND (reference sequence). This chain's CDR3 is CASSTPWAGTEAFF. The CDR3 coding sequence is TGTGCCAGTAGTACCCCCTGGGCGGGGACTGAAGCTTTCTTT.

V and J are TRBV6-4 and TRBJ2-3; 13 bases agree with TRBD2. The germline V gene has CDR1 MRHNA and CDR2 SNTAGT. V shed 6 bases and J 2 bases; nucleotides not matched to a gene: 11. This CDR3 is 18 amino acids long. The CDR3 loop reads CASSETSGRTRLTDTQYF. The CDR3 coding sequence is TGTGCCAGCAGCGAGACTAGCGGGAGGACCCGCCTCACAGATACGCAGTATTTT.

This chain links TRBV23-1 with TRBJ1-1, with 7 positions matching TRBD1. TRBV23-1 is sorted into the ORF group, with uncertain function. This CDR3 comprises 14 residues. V shed 2 bases and J 4 bases; nucleotides not matched to a gene: 4. Here the CDR3 DNA reads TGCGCCAGCAGTCAACAGGGGGATGGCACTGAAGCTTTCTTT. Protein product: CASSQQGDGTEAFF.

The chain recombines TRBV29-1 with TRBJ2-1, with 8 bases fitting TRBD1. The CDR3 has 16 residues. V trimming: 0 bases; J trimming: 7 bases; junction bases outside the gene matches: 11. Germline values: CDR1 SQVTM, CDR2 ANQGSEA. CDR3 sequence (DNA): TGCAGCGTTGAAGAGCCCCGACAGGGGTTTGGGAATGAGCAGTTCTTC. This codes for CSVEEPRQGFGNEQFF.

The J gene is TRBJ2-7, the V gene TRBV10-3; D unclear. Trimming left V 6 bases short and J 5 bases short, with 14 bases between. Germline V gene sequence: CDR1 ENHRY, CDR2 SYGVKD. The length of the CDR3 is 13 residues. The chain's CDR3 is CAISARVPHEQYF. DNA for the CDR3: TGTGCCATCAGCGCCCGGGTACCGCACGAGCAGTACTTC.

This chain links TRBV4-1 with TRBJ2-6, with 8 nucleotides matching TRBD1. The J segment lost 0 bases and the V segment lost 2 bases, leaving 6 bases of the junction unmatched. There are 18 residues in the CDR3. Germline V lookup: CDR1 MGHRA, CDR2 YSYEKL. The CDR3 nucleotides read TGCGCCAGCAGCCAACAGGGGGCTACTAACTCTGGGGCCAACGTCCTGACTTTC. Its translation: CASSQQGATNSGANVLTF.

This chain connects TRBV5-1 to TRBJ2-7; 7 nucleotides line up with TRBD1. J was trimmed by 3 bases and V by 5 bases; bases with no gene match: 5. Germline CDR1 SGHRS, CDR2 YFSETQ. The CDR3 is 13 residues long. The CDR3 DNA sequence: TGCGCCAGCAGTAGGGGACAGAACTACGAGCAGTACTTC. Its translation is CASSRGQNYEQYF.

The gene calls are TRBV5-1 and TRBJ2-3, with D hard to call. Per the germline V gene, CDR1 is SGHRS and CDR2 is YFSETQ. The CDR3 runs 12 residues. V was clipped by 1 base and J by 3 bases, with 3 bases between them. The DNA for the CDR3 is TGCGCCAGCAGCTTGTATACAGATACGCAGTATTTT. Amino acid sequence: CASSLYTDTQYF.

The chain recombines TRBV7-9 with TRBJ2-3, with 9 bases aligning to TRBD1. This CDR3 spans 17 amino acids. J gave up 1 base and V 6 bases, and 11 bases lay outside the gene matches. Germline V lookup: CDR1 SEHNR, CDR2 FQNEAQ (reference sequence). CDR3 loop: CASRSNRGLAGTDTQYF. The DNA for the CDR3 is TGTGCCAGCAGGAGCAACAGGGGGCTAGCTGGCACAGATACGCAGTATTTT.

This sequence joins TRBV18 and TRBJ2-7; no clear D gene. The CDR3 contains 14 residues. Between the trimmed V and J ends, which lost 0 bases and 0 bases, there was a span of 6 bases. Germline CDR1 reads KGHSH; CDR2 reads LQKENI. The CDR3 is CASSPPHSSYEQYF. The CDR3 DNA reads TGTGCCAGCTCACCACCGCACAGCTCCTACGAGCAGTACTTC.

This clone was detected a few times. The chain combines TRBV5-4 with TRBJ2-7; perhaps TRBD1 as D (7 bases). CDR3 length: 14 amino acids. V was clipped by 4 bases and J by 2 bases, with 13 bases between them. Germline CDR1 reads SGHNT; CDR2 reads YYREEE (reference sequence). CDR3 sequence: CASSPGGITYEQYF. The DNA of the CDR3 is TGTGCCAGCAGCCCAGGGGGGATAACCTACGAGCAGTACTTC.